These 26 T cell receptor beta chains came from one sample sequenced in a study of blood T cell repertoires in COVID-19. Profiling relied on immunoSEQ multiplex PCR, and the TCRdb table lists in-frame clones only, not all of them. Found here are roughly 97,000 clones, 75% to 90% of them singletons; the top ten hold roughly 29%. Sequences were obtained from peripheral blood. The receptors here all came from a man aged 55 to 70 with acute or convalescent COVID-19.

Only one count was recorded for this clone. The chain joins TRBV28 to TRBJ1-5; D gene unclear. The CDR3 is made up of 16 amino acids. CDR1 is MDHEN and CDR2 is SYDVKM in the germline V gene. Trimming stripped 5 bases from V and 7 bases from J, with 21 bases between. The CDR3 loop reads CASSTTLPGIKQPQHF. The CDR3 DNA follows: TGTGCCAGCAGTACAACCTTGCCAGGTATCAAACAGCCCCAGCATTTT.

The sample holds one count of this clone. The rearrangement links TRBV28 to TRBJ2-5; a possible D gene is TRBD2 (5 bases). CDR1 and CDR2 (germline): MDHEN, SYDVKM. V lost 3 bases to trimming and J lost 2 bases, with 19 bases between them. The CDR3 consists of 17 residues. CDR3 sequence reads: CASSFGGRVQRQETQYF. The CDR3 DNA reads TGTGCCAGCAGTTTTGGAGGTAGGGTTCAACGGCAAGAGACCCAGTACTTC.

The chain employs TRBV4-3 and TRBJ1-3; no reliable D call. This CDR3 region has 14 residues. With 0 bases removed from V and 4 bases from J, the gap between germline ends came to 7 bases. The germline V gene has CDR1 LGHNA and CDR2 YSLEER. Written as DNA, the CDR3 is TGCGCCAGCAGCCAAGACCTAGGAGGAAACACCATATATTTT. It encodes CASSQDLGGNTIYF.

The J gene is TRBJ1-2, the V gene TRBV5-6, with D hard to call. V was cut by 4 bases and J by 0 bases, with 13 bases left in between. The CDR3 is 15 amino acids. CDR1 and CDR2 from the germline V gene are SGHDT and YYEEEE. The CDR3 DNA is TGTGCCAGCAGCCGGATCGCACAGCCTAACTATGGCTACACCTTC. Protein: CASSRIAQPNYGYTF.

This chain links TRBV13 with TRBJ2-3, with TRBD2 matching 9 bases. With V trimmed by 2 bases and J by 0 bases, 3 bases remained unmatched. The CDR3 length is 16 residues. The germline V gene encodes CDR1 PRHDT and CDR2 FYEKMQ (reference sequence). CDR3 residues: CASSLRLAGSTDTQYF. CDR3 DNA sequence: TGTGCCAGCAGCTTAAGGCTAGCGGGGAGCACAGATACGCAGTATTTT.

The CDR3 DNA is TGTGCCAGCAGTTACAGTCTACTTAACTCCTACGAGCAGTACTTC. Amino acids: CASSYSLLNSYEQYF. The rearrangement uses TRBV6-5 and TRBJ2-7; D ambiguous. Germline V gives CDR1 MNHEY, CDR2 SVGAGI. Trimming left V 2 bases short and J 0 bases short, with 11 bases between. This CDR3 region has 15 residues.

The genes are TRBV12-3 or TRBV12-4 and TRBJ2-7, with TRBD2 matching over 13 bases. The CDR3 has 13 residues. V was clipped by 8 bases and J by 3 bases; unmatched bases: 1. CDR3 bases: TGTGCCAGCGGGACTAGCGGGATCTACGAGCAGTACTTC. Encoded protein: CASGTSGIYEQYF.

This clone was picked up a small number of times. This chain uses TRBV30 with TRBJ2-3; D is possibly TRBD2 (6 bases). Germline CDR1 is GTSNPN and CDR2 is SVGIG (reference sequence). The CDR3 contains 14 residues. CDR3 protein: CATARGNPRNTQYF. CDR3 bases: TGTGCTACCGCCCGGGGGAACCCACGAAATACGCAGTATTTT.

The chain is built from TRBV5-1 and TRBJ2-1; 10 nucleotides align to TRBD2. The CDR3 length is 15 residues. V gave up 7 bases and J gave up 9 bases; unmatched junction bases: 13. Germline lookup yields CDR1 SGHRS and CDR2 YFSETQ. The CDR3 DNA reads TGCGCCAGCGCTCCCTCGCTAGCGGGAGTTAGTGAGCAGTTCTTC. This translates into CASAPSLAGVSEQFF.

The CDR3 sequence: CASSLSDRGLAGQETQYF. The CDR3 region has the DNA TGTGCCAGCAGTTTATCTGACCGAGGACTAGCGGGGCAAGAGACCCAGTACTTC. The rearrangement joins TRBV28 to TRBJ2-5; 12 nucleotides match TRBD2. V dropped 1 base and J dropped 2; count of bases not matched to a gene: 8. The germline gives CDR1 MDHEN, CDR2 SYDVKM. The length of the CDR3 is 18 residues.

For the CDR3, the DNA is TGTGCCAGCAGTTTGGACAGGGTCTCGAATGAGCAGTTCTTC. It encodes CASSLDRVSNEQFF. The chain uses TRBV2 and TRBJ2-1; 8 bases map to TRBD1. Per the germline V gene, CDR1 is SNHLY and CDR2 is FYNNEI. V gave up 5 bases and J gave up 7 bases; unmatched junction bases: 7. The CDR3 length is 14 residues.

V and J are TRBV6-5 and TRBJ1-1; D possibly corresponds to TRBD1 (5 bases). V dropped 6 bases and J dropped 6 bases, with 14 bases sitting between them. The CDR3 is 13 residues long. Germline values: CDR1 MNHEY, CDR2 SVGAGI. Here the CDR3 reads CASSYLQVSEAFF. Here the CDR3 DNA reads TGTGCCAGCAGCTACCTACAGGTCTCTGAAGCTTTCTTT.

In DNA form, the CDR3 reads TGTGCCAGCAGCTCAAGGGGGGGGCCTACAAATGAGCAGTTCTTC. Protein product: CASSSRGGPTNEQFF. The rearrangement joins TRBV7-2 to TRBJ2-1, with D possibly being TRBD2 (7 bases). This CDR3 region has 15 residues. The V gene's germline CDR1 is SGHTA and CDR2 FQGNSA. Trimming left V 4 bases short and J 7 bases short, with 17 bases between.

CDR3 region: CSASVGQGREKLFF. The CDR3 DNA follows: TGCAGTGCTAGTGTCGGACAGGGAAGAGAAAAACTGTTTTTT. The chain has TRBV20-1 and TRBJ1-4; TRBD1 aligns across 8 bases. Unmatched junction bases numbered 8, after V lost 3 bases and J lost 8 bases. Germline V gene sequence: CDR1 DFQATT, CDR2 SNEGSKA (reference sequence). CDR3 size: 14 residues.

The chain employs TRBV2 and TRBJ2-7; 11 nucleotides agree with TRBD1. J lost 5 bases, V lost 4 bases, and 4 bases had no gene match. This CDR3 is built from 14 residues. Germline V gene lookup returns CDR1 SNHLY and CDR2 FYNNEI. As DNA, the CDR3 is TGTGCCAGCAGTGCCGGACAGGGGGCTCACGAGCAGTACTTC. Its protein product is CASSAGQGAHEQYF.

The chain carries TRBV11-2 and TRBJ2-5; 8 positions agree with TRBD2. Trimming took 5 bases from V and 4 from J; bases not matched to a gene: 9. Germline CDR1 SGHAT, CDR2 FQNNGV. The CDR3 has 15 amino acids. CDR3 sequence reads: CASSHPRGGGETQYF. The CDR3 nucleotides read TGTGCCAGCAGCCATCCCCGGGGGGGAGGAGAGACCCAGTACTTC.

The chain's CDR3 is CASSTTFDTGELFF. In DNA form, the CDR3 reads TGTGCCAGTTCGACTACCTTCGACACCGGGGAGCTGTTTTTT. V usage is TRBV19 and J usage is TRBJ2-2; TRBD2 is a possible D gene (5 bases). The CDR3 contains 14 residues. V was clipped by 8 bases and J by 3 bases, with 13 bases between them. Germline-derived CDR1 and CDR2 are LNHDA and SQIVND (reference sequence).

The chain couples TRBV5-4 to TRBJ2-1; TRBD2 matches 13 bases. The J segment lost 6 bases and the V segment lost 0 bases, leaving 3 bases of the junction unmatched. In germline, CDR1 is SGHNT, CDR2 YYREEE (reference sequence). The CDR3 extends over 16 amino acids. This CDR3 is CASSLARLAGGNEQFF. In DNA form, the CDR3 reads TGTGCCAGCAGCTTGGCCCGACTAGCGGGAGGCAATGAGCAGTTCTTC. The entire variable domain, with the rest obtained from reference TRBV5-4 and TRBJ2-1, is as follows: ETGVTQSPTHLIKTRGQQVTLRCSSQSGHNTVSWYQQALGQGPQFIFQYYREEENGRGNFPPRFSGLQFPNYSSELNVNALELDDSALYLCASSLARLAGGNEQFFGPGTRLTVL.

V gene TRBV19 combines with J gene TRBJ2-1, with 7 nucleotides matching TRBD1. In germline, CDR1 is LNHDA, CDR2 SQIVND (reference sequence). This CDR3 is built from 12 residues. Losses at the gene ends were 9 bases for V and 3 bases for J; bases not matched to a gene: 2. The CDR3 DNA follows: TGTGCCAGCGGGGACAGCTACAATGAGCAGTTCTTC. Translated: CASGDSYNEQFF.

The CDR3 here is CASSLAGSGYTDTQYF. CDR3 coding DNA: TGTGCCAGCAGCTTAGCGGGGTCAGGGTACACAGATACGCAGTATTTT. J is TRBJ2-3 and V is TRBV7-6, with a weak D call TRBD1 (5 bases). This CDR3 contains 16 residues. Between the trimmed V and J ends, which lost 0 bases and 2 bases, there was a span of 12 bases. In germline, CDR1 is SGHVS, CDR2 FNYEAQ.

This chain links TRBV5-4 with TRBJ1-6; TRBD1 matches at 8 bases. The ends lost 4 bases at V and 10 bases at J; junction bases unmatched: 13. The CDR3 totals 16 residues. CDR1 SGHNT and CDR2 YYREEE come from the germline V gene (reference sequence). The CDR3 loop is CASSPGGTGMYSPLHF. In DNA form, the CDR3 reads TGTGCCAGCAGCCCGGGCGGGACAGGCATGTACTCACCCCTCCACTTT.

The rearrangement joins TRBV7-9 to TRBJ1-2, with 12 nucleotides matching TRBD1. With V trimmed by 0 bases and J by 6 bases, 5 bases remained unmatched. The CDR3 totals 16 residues. Germline V gene sequence: CDR1 SEHNR, CDR2 FQNEAQ (reference sequence). The CDR3 nucleotides are TGTGCCAGCAGCTTAGCCGGGGACAGGGGGCAAGATGGCTACACCTTC. It translates to CASSLAGDRGQDGYTF. The full variable domain, completed using reference TRBV7-9 and TRBJ1-2, is DTGVSQNPRHKITKRGQNVTFRCDPISEHNRLYWYRQTLGQGPEFLTYFQNEAQLEKSRLLSDRFSAERPKGSFSTLEIQRTEQGDSAMYLCASSLAGDRGQDGYTFGSGTRLTVV.

V and J are TRBV7-8 and TRBJ1-2; no clear D gene. V lost 1 base to trimming and J lost 5 bases, with 17 bases between them. The germline CDR1 and CDR2 sequences are SGHVS and FQNEAQ. CDR3 length: 16 residues. CDR3 bases: TGTGCCAGCAGCTTAGAGGGAGGGCAGCTGGGTTATGGCTACACCTTC. As protein: CASSLEGGQLGYGYTF.

J is TRBJ2-3 and V is TRBV5-1; D unclear. The CDR3 consists of 12 residues. Trimming took off 0 bases at V and 4 bases at J, with 3 bases between the two ends. The germline V gene encodes CDR1 SGHRS and CDR2 YFSETQ. This CDR3 is CASSLAADTQYF. The CDR3 DNA sequence: TGCGCCAGCAGCTTGGCCGCAGATACGCAGTATTTT.

The chain links TRBV3-1 (or the pseudogene TRBV3-2) to TRBJ2-1; 10 bases agree with TRBD2. Trimming cost V 3 bases and J 3 bases; bases outside gene matches: 5. The CDR3 has 16 residues. In germline, CDR1 is LGHDT, CDR2 YNNKEL (reference sequence). The CDR3 bases are TGTGCCAGCAGCCAGGGCCGGACTAGCGGCTACAATGAGCAGTTCTTC. It encodes CASSQGRTSGYNEQFF.

The V call is TRBV5-5, the J call TRBJ1-1; D remains unclear. The V gene's germline CDR1 is SGHKS and CDR2 YYEKEE (reference sequence). The CDR3 extends over 12 amino acids. With 2 bases removed from V and 4 bases from J, the gap between germline ends came to 6 bases. CDR3 sequence: CASSFAGTEAFF. The CDR3 nucleotides read TGTGCCAGCAGCTTCGCGGGCACTGAAGCTTTCTTT. Together with reference TRBV5-5 and TRBJ1-1, the CDR3 gives the full variable domain: DAGVTQSPTHLIKTRGQQVTLRCSPISGHKSVSWYQQVLGQGPQFIFQYYEKEERGRGNFPDRFSARQFPNYSSELNVNALLLGDSALYLCASSFAGTEAFFGQGTRLTVV.